This T cell receptor beta chain came from a study of blood T cell repertoires in COVID-19. CDR1 and CDR2 from the germline V gene are MRHNA and SNTAGT. The length of the CDR3 is 14 residues. V shed 8 bases and J 7 bases; nucleotides not matched to a gene: 11. TCRdb keeps only in-frame clones here, not all; method: immunoSEQ multiplex PCR. The table records a few hundred thousand clones, more than 75% of them present only once. Sequencing was performed on peripheral blood. V and J are TRBV6-4 and TRBJ2-1, with TRBD2 identical over 7 bases. The clonotype was recovered from a middle-aged man with active or convalescent COVID-19. CDR3 sequence reads: CASRSQAGENEQFF. CDR3 in DNA: TGTGCCAGCCGGTCCCAGGCGGGGGAAAATGAGCAGTTCTTC.